This T cell receptor (beta chain) was recovered during a study of blood T cell repertoires in COVID-19. The overall study: Specimens from acute and convalescent COVID-19 originated in the United States, Italy and Spain. Sample material is recorded as cDNA or gDNA derived from T cells, B-cell-depleted T cells, or PBMCs.

In the original workflow: Amplification of reference gene primers provided the estimated nucleated cell counts. Generated by immunoSEQ multiplex PCR, the TCRdb table keeps only in-frame clones and is missing some. That table gives V, J and clone size, and the DNA gave D and trimming. The sample has over 450,000 clones, approximately 91% seen once. One Seattle source followed patients from active infection through their disease course. The V gene's germline CDR1 is SEHNR and CDR2 FQNEAQ (reference sequence). The CDR3 covers 13 residues. Between the trimmed V and J ends, which lost 7 bases and 5 bases, there was a span of 14 bases.

The chain recombines TRBV7-9 with TRBJ1-2; no clear D gene. The origin of this receptor is a woman between 50 and 59 years old with COVID-19, enrolled during active disease. Sequences were obtained from peripheral blood. The DNA of the CDR3 is TGTGCCAGCATCCCCTCCGGTCATTATGGCTACACCTTC. This codes for CASIPSGHYGYTF.